The rows below give T cell receptor beta chains drawn from one sample of a study of beta chain bispecific antibodies for T cell cancers. TCRdb recomputed calls from the 5' RACE reads with MiXCR, one row per CDR3 protein. The repertoire holds more than 15,000 distinct CDR3 sequences, with over 2% as singletons. Their antigen targets remain unknown. Sequences were obtained from healthy donor T cells cultured with leukemia cells. These receptors were collected from a human donor in good health. Some clones in this sample may be carry-over from other donors' samples. Both conserved end residues are part of each CDR3.

V gene: TRBV20-1; J gene: TRBJ2-1; CDR3 protein: CSVPDETRPLNEQFF
V gene: TRBV27; J gene: TRBJ2-7; CDR3 protein: CASAWAGGMREQYF
V gene: TRBV18; J gene: TRBJ2-2; CDR3 protein: CASSPPVGESVAGELFF
V gene: TRBV9; J gene: TRBJ1-2; CDR3 protein: CASSVAGIYGYTF
V gene: TRBV20-1; J gene: TRBJ1-4; CDR3 protein: CSARSLNNEKLFF
V gene: TRBV5-1; J gene: TRBJ2-5; CDR3 protein: CASSLGQGLETQYF
V gene: TRBV7-6; J gene: TRBJ1-6; CDR3 protein: CASSLETGGTYNSPLHF
V gene: TRBV6-4; J gene: TRBJ2-2; CDR3 protein: CASSDTNTGELFF
V gene: TRBV5-4; J gene: TRBJ1-1; CDR3 protein: CASSLVRGTNTEAFF
V gene: TRBV7-6; J gene: TRBJ2-1; CDR3 protein: CASSFLASGGSSYNEQFF
V gene: TRBV27; J gene: TRBJ2-7; CDR3 protein: CASSLRGTEYYEQYF
V gene: TRBV11-2; J gene: TRBJ2-7; CDR3 protein: CASSLEVHEQYF
V gene: TRBV3-1; J gene: TRBJ2-2; CDR3 protein: CASSQAWGLNTGELFF
V gene: TRBV5-4; J gene: TRBJ1-5; CDR3 protein: CASSSDTGAPEPQHF
V gene: TRBV4-1; J gene: TRBJ1-2; CDR3 protein: CASSQDEDRGVDGYTF
V gene: TRBV29-1; J gene: TRBJ1-2; CDR3 protein: CSAPSGAVSGYTF